Listed below are T cell receptor beta chains from one sample, sequenced in a study of blood T cell repertoires in COVID-19. Clones were read by immunoSEQ multiplex PCR, and TCRdb kept only the in-frame ones, dropping some. The sample shows 200,000 to 250,000 clones, 86% of them seen only once. Sequencing was performed on peripheral blood. The receptors here all came from a man aged 55 to 69 with acute or convalescent COVID-19. The CDR3 runs from the conserved cysteine through the conserved F or W. A D gene is named only where the DNA matches it firmly. A clone size is listed for some rows: how often the clone was seen (once, few, many), or a class if it is expanded.

TRBD1 NA TRBJ1-1 TRBV11-3 TGTGCCAGCAGCTTCGCCACAGGGGGCGCGGATGAAGCTTTCTTT CASSFATGGADEAFF
NA NA TRBJ1-1 TRBV11-3 TGTGCCAGCAGCTTAATGGTTGCGGAGAGTGAAGCTTTCTTT CASSLMVAESEAFF
TRBD2 NA TRBJ2-3 TRBV5-1 TGCGCCAGCAGCTTTATGGGGGAGGGCACCGATACGCAGTATTTT CASSFMGEGTDTQYF
TRBD1 once TRBJ1-1 TRBV7-2 TGTGCCAGCAGCTTAAGAGGGGGCGACGAAGCTTTCTTT CASSLRGGDEAFF
TRBD2 once TRBJ2-1 TRBV6-6 TGTGCCAGCAGTTACCCAGGACTAGCGCCTTACAATGAGCAGTTCTTC CASSYPGLAPYNEQFF
NA NA TRBJ2-2 TRBV3-1/TRBV3-2 TGTGCCAGCAGCCCCAAGCTCTGGGACATTAACACCGGGGAGCTGTTTTTT CASSPKLWDINTGELFF
TRBD1 NA TRBJ2-1 TRBV2 TGTGCCAGCAGTGAAAGGGGGACAGGCTACAATGAGCAGTTCTTC CASSERGTGYNEQFF
TRBD2 NA TRBJ2-7 TRBV28 TGTGCCAGCAGTGTAGCGGGAGATTCCTACGAGCAGTACTTC CASSVAGDSYEQYF
TRBD1 few TRBJ2-5 TRBV6-2/TRBV6-3 TGTGCCAGCAGCCCCGTCAACAGGGGGCCCCACCAAGAGACCCAGTACTTC CASSPVNRGPHQETQYF
TRBD2 NA TRBJ2-3 TRBV7-2 TGTGCCAGCAGCTCACAGTCAGCCGGGACTAGCGCCCGGACGCAGTATTTT CASSSQSAGTSARTQYF
NA NA TRBJ1-4 TRBV7-2 TGTGCCAGCAGCCGGGGACACCCTGAAAAACTGTTTTTT CASSRGHPEKLFF
NA NA TRBJ1-4 TRBV2 TGTGCCAGCAGGCGGGCTCGCGGGGAAAAACTGTTTTTT CASRRARGEKLFF
NA once TRBJ1-6 TRBV5-1 TGCGCCAGCAGCTTGGGACAGTCCCATAATTCACCCCTCCACTTT CASSLGQSHNSPLHF
TRBD2 NA TRBJ2-2 TRBV19 TGTGCCAGTAGGGCCAGCGGGGGGAACACCGGGGAGCTGTTTTTT CASRASGGNTGELFF
TRBD1 NA TRBJ2-5 TRBV2 TGTGCCAGCACCGCTCGGCAGACAGGGTGGGGAGAGACCCAGTACTTC CASTARQTGWGETQYF
NA NA TRBJ1-1 TRBV28 TGTGCCAGCAGTTTCGGGGATAACACTGAAGCTTTCTTT CASSFGDNTEAFF
TRBD1 NA TRBJ1-2 TRBV7-3 TGTGCCAGCAGCCGGGGCCCCCCAGGGGGGAACTATGGCTACACCTTC CASSRGPPGGNYGYTF
TRBD1 NA TRBJ1-2 TRBV6-2/TRBV6-3 TGTGCCAGCAGTTACTCTCCCTGGACAGGAGAGATCTATGGCTACACCTTC CASSYSPWTGEIYGYTF
NA NA TRBJ2-3 TRBV5-6 TGTGCCAGCAGAGACGGGACTCTCACAGATACGCAGTATTTT CASRDGTLTDTQYF
NA once TRBJ2-7 TRBV4-3 TGCGCCAGCAGCCAAGATGTTCGGACTAAAAATTACGAGCAGTACTTC CASSQDVRTKNYEQYF
TRBD1 NA TRBJ1-5 TRBV2 TGTGCCAGCAGTGGAGGACAGGGAAGCAATCAGCCCCAGCATTTT CASSGGQGSNQPQHF
TRBD2 once TRBJ2-1 TRBV9 TGTGCCAGCAGCGTAGTGGGTAGCGGGGACAATGAGCAGTTCTTC CASSVVGSGDNEQFF
NA NA TRBJ2-1 TRBV7-2 TGTGCCAGCAGCTTAGTGACTACCGGGGGACAGTTCTTC CASSLVTTGGQFF
TRBD1 NA TRBJ1-1 TRBV27 TGTGCCAGCAGTAACCCAGGGGGAGCTGAAGCTTTCTTT CASSNPGGAEAFF
NA NA TRBJ2-1 TRBV30 TGTGCCTGGAGTGCCAACAATGAGCAGTTCTTC CAWSANNEQFF
NA NA TRBJ2-1 TRBV27 TGTGCCAGCAGTCCCGCGACAGGTATCTACAATGAGCAGTTCTTC CASSPATGIYNEQFF
NA NA TRBJ2-2 TRBV30 TGTGCCTGGATGGCCTCCCTGACCGGGGAGCTGTTTTTT CAWMASLTGELFF
TRBD2 NA TRBJ2-2 TRBV10-1 TGCGCCCCGCCAGCGGGAGGCCCAGCGAACACCGGGGAGCTGTTTTTT CAPPAGGPANTGELFF
NA NA TRBJ1-1 TRBV12-3/TRBV12-4 TGTGCCAGCAGTTTTGGGGGGGACACTGAAGCTTTCTTT CASSFGGDTEAFF
TRBD2 NA TRBJ2-3 TRBV7-2 TGTGCCAGCAGCTTAACGCTAGCGGGAGGAACAGATACGCAGTATTTT CASSLTLAGGTDTQYF
TRBD1 NA TRBJ1-1 TRBV6-5 TGTGCCAGCAGGCGGGGACAGGGGTACACTGAAGCTTTCTTT CASRRGQGYTEAFF
NA NA TRBJ2-3 TRBV7-9 TGTGCCAGCAGCTATCTCCACAGGCAGATAGATACGCAGTATTTT CASSYLHRQIDTQYF
NA NA TRBJ1-2 TRBV28 TGTGCCAGCGGGCGATCCTACACCTTC CASGRSYTF
TRBD2 few TRBJ2-2 TRBV7-3 TGTGCCAGCAGCTTAACGCGGGCTAGCGGGAGTATCGGGGAGCTGTTTTTT CASSLTRASGSIGELFF
NA NA TRBJ2-7 TRBV3-1/TRBV3-2 TGTGCCAGCAGCCAAAGTAGGTCGGGCTACGAGCAGTACTTC CASSQSRSGYEQYF
TRBD2 NA TRBJ2-1 TRBV19 TGTGCCAGTAGTATCCCGGGGGGGCACAATGAGCAGTTCTTC CASSIPGGHNEQFF
NA NA TRBJ1-6 TRBV5-1 TGCGCCAGCAGCTTGGAGGAGGGATCACCCCTCCACTTT CASSLEEGSPLHF
TRBD1 NA TRBJ2-1 TRBV5-6 TGTGCCAGCAGCTTATATTTCTCAGGGGGTAATGAGCAGTTCTTC CASSLYFSGGNEQFF
NA NA TRBJ2-2 TRBV11-3 TGTGCCAGCGGAAAGACAAACTCCCCACGGCCCGGGGAGCTGTTTTTT CASGKTNSPRPGELFF
NA once TRBJ1-2 TRBV29-1 TGCAGCGCCAGACAGGCCGAGGGTGGTGGCTACACCTTC CSARQAEGGGYTF
NA NA TRBJ2-5 TRBV5-4 TGTGCCAGCAGCTTGTTCTTATCACGGGAGACCCAGTACTTC CASSLFLSRETQYF